One and the same sample provided the 28 T cell receptor beta chains below, sequenced in a study of blood T cell repertoires in COVID-19. This table comes from immunoSEQ multiplex PCR, and its TCRdb copy is limited to in-frame clones, with some not included. The repertoire has nearly 95,000 clones, roughly 90% of them found once; the top ten carry less than 2%. Input material: peripheral blood. The receptor set was obtained from a human donor with active COVID-19. The donor label of this sample is uncertain.

The chain links TRBV4-3 to TRBJ1-2; maybe TRBD1 (5 bases). The germline CDR1 and CDR2 sequences are LGHNA and YSLEER. This CDR3 region has 15 residues. Trimming left V 0 bases short and J 5 bases short, with 13 bases between. In DNA form, the CDR3 reads TGCGCCAGCAGCCAAGATTCCCAGGGAAGATATGGCTACACCTTC. As protein: CASSQDSQGRYGYTF.

By share of the sample, this clone is medium-sized. V and J are TRBV6-4 and TRBJ2-1; possible D gene TRBD1, 8 bases. The CDR3 is 16 amino acids. V was trimmed by 4 bases and J by 7 bases, leaving 20 bases between them. Germline V gene sequence: CDR1 MRHNA, CDR2 SNTAGT. In DNA, the CDR3 is TGTGCCAGCAGTGCAACGACAGGGGAGGGTTGGAATGAGCAGTTCTTC. Its translation is CASSATTGEGWNEQFF.

The rearrangement joins TRBV29-1 to TRBJ1-5; D remains unclear. Trimming shortened V by 4 bases and J by 1 base, and 14 bases separated the two germline ends. CDR1 is SQVTM and CDR2 is ANQGSEA in the germline V gene. This CDR3 has 15 amino acids. The CDR3 coding sequence is TGCAGCGTTGTCACGAGTGGAGGAAGCAATCAGCCCCAGCATTTT. Translating it yields CSVVTSGGSNQPQHF.

This chain links TRBV6-6 with TRBJ1-5; 11 nucleotides match TRBD1. Germline trimming cut 2 bases from V and 8 bases from J; bases unmatched to any gene: 2. Germline V CDR1 and CDR2: MNHNY, SVGAGI (reference sequence). The CDR3 extends over 14 amino acids. CDR3 nucleotide sequence: TGTGCCAGCAGTTACAGGGACAGGGGGGAGCCCCAGCATTTT. This encodes CASSYRDRGEPQHF.

The chain couples TRBV2 to TRBJ2-3; the D is unclear. Between the trimmed V and J ends, which lost 2 bases and 0 bases, there was a span of 6 bases. CDR3 length: 14 amino acids. CDR1 is SNHLY, CDR2 FYNNEI, per germline. In DNA, the CDR3 is TGTGCCAGCAGTGAATCCTCTAGCACAGATACGCAGTATTTT. The encoded protein is CASSESSSTDTQYF.

The genes are TRBV13 and TRBJ1-1; D gene ambiguous. CDR1 PRHDT and CDR2 FYEKMQ come from the germline V gene (reference sequence). Trimming took off 3 bases at V and 1 base at J, with 6 bases between the two ends. The CDR3 length is 13 residues. This chain's CDR3 is CASSFRGNTEAFF. The CDR3 DNA is TGTGCCAGCAGCTTTAGAGGGAACACTGAAGCTTTCTTT.

This chain uses TRBV5-6 with TRBJ1-2, with TRBD1 as a possible D gene (5 bases). This CDR3 spans 14 amino acids. In germline, CDR1 is SGHDT, CDR2 YYEEEE. Trimming cost V 0 bases and J 4 bases, with 10 bases left between them. The CDR3 nucleotides are TGTGCCAGCAGCTTGGTTATAGGGGTCTATGGCTACACCTTC. Amino acid sequence: CASSLVIGVYGYTF.

This chain links TRBV6-2 or TRBV6-3 with TRBJ2-7; 7 nucleotides align to TRBD2. V trimming: 2 bases; J trimming: 4 bases; junction bases outside the gene matches: 5. In germline, CDR1 is MNHEY, CDR2 SVGEGT. This CDR3 has 14 amino acids. CDR3 in DNA: TGTGCCAGCAGTTACCAGCGGGGACCTTACGAGCAGTACTTC. Translating gives CASSYQRGPYEQYF.

The genes are TRBV7-9 and TRBJ1-1; TRBD1 matches 10 bases. V gave up 5 bases and J gave up 1 base; unmatched junction bases: 4. Germline-derived CDR1 and CDR2 are SEHNR and FQNEAQ (reference sequence). The CDR3 contains 15 residues. CDR3 loop: CASSLDRGTNTEAFF. The CDR3 nucleotides are TGTGCCAGCAGCCTGGACAGGGGGACGAACACTGAAGCTTTCTTT.

The V and J genes are TRBV6-5 and TRBJ1-2; 11 bases agree with TRBD1. The CDR3 covers 15 residues. Per the germline V gene, CDR1 is MNHEY and CDR2 is SVGAGI. The V gene end was trimmed by 4 bases and the J gene end by 8 bases; junction bases not matched to a gene: 9. This CDR3 is CASSFTRTGGGGYTF. For the CDR3, the DNA is TGTGCCAGCAGTTTCACGAGGACAGGGGGCGGCGGCTACACCTTC.

This chain joins TRBV5-1 and TRBJ1-2; 7 bases map to TRBD1. The CDR3 loop spans 18 amino acids. From germline, CDR1 is SGHRS and CDR2 YFSETQ. V dropped 4 bases and J dropped 6; count of bases not matched to a gene: 21. This CDR3 reads CASSGGQGQKSPLDGYTF. The CDR3 DNA is TGCGCCAGCAGCGGGGGGCAGGGACAGAAAAGCCCGCTGGATGGCTACACCTTC.

The V call is TRBV11-2, the J call TRBJ2-1, with D possibly matching TRBD2 (6 bases). Trimming shortened V by 1 base and J by 8 bases, and 15 bases separated the two germline ends. This CDR3 contains 15 residues. Germline CDR1 and CDR2: SGHAT and FQNNGV. The CDR3 loop reads CASSLGTTKLYEQFF. The CDR3 bases are TGTGCCAGCAGCTTAGGGACTACTAAACTTTATGAGCAGTTCTTC.

The chain combines TRBV5-4 with TRBJ2-7, with D perhaps TRBD2 (6 bases). This CDR3 comprises 14 residues. The V and J ends lost 3 bases and 3 bases respectively, with 13 bases between them. Germline lookup yields CDR1 SGHNT and CDR2 YYREEE (reference sequence). This chain's CDR3 is CASSSRGGIYEQYF. The CDR3, as DNA: TGTGCCAGCAGCTCCCGTGGGGGGATCTACGAGCAGTACTTC.

The chain joins TRBV11-1 to TRBJ1-1, with D maybe TRBD1 (5 bases). This CDR3 has 14 amino acids. Germline V gives CDR1 SGHAT, CDR2 FQDESV (reference sequence). V was clipped by 3 bases and J by 1 base, with 9 bases between them. The CDR3 nucleotides read TGTGCCAGCAGCTTCGCAGGGTGGAACACTGAAGCTTTCTTT. This gives the protein CASSFAGWNTEAFF.

V is TRBV7-6 and J is TRBJ2-3; 9 nucleotides line up with TRBD1. Germline-derived CDR1 and CDR2 are SGHVS and FNYEAQ. Trimming cost V 1 base and J 6 bases; bases outside gene matches: 14. This CDR3 has 18 amino acids. As DNA, the CDR3 is TGTGCCAGCAGCTTAGAGCGGGCGGGGACAGGGTCCCCCGATACGCAGTATTTT. Amino acids: CASSLERAGTGSPDTQYF.

J is TRBJ1-2 and V is TRBV6-5; maybe TRBD1 (6 bases). The CDR3 runs to 13 residues. The germline V gene has CDR1 MNHEY and CDR2 SVGAGI. Trimming shortened V by 6 bases and J by 8 bases, and 16 bases separated the two germline ends. The CDR3 loop is CASSLWAGEGYTF. For the CDR3, the DNA is TGTGCCAGCAGCTTATGGGCAGGGGAAGGCTACACCTTC.

The V and J genes are TRBV13 and TRBJ1-6; TRBD1 might be the D (5 bases). V shed 4 bases and J shed 2 bases, with 9 bases lying between them. CDR3 length: 15 residues. Germline lookup yields CDR1 PRHDT and CDR2 FYEKMQ (reference sequence). CDR3 region: CASSSGGTYNSPLHF. The CDR3 region has the DNA TGTGCCAGCAGCTCGGGGGGAACCTATAATTCACCCCTCCACTTT.

The CDR3 region is CASSTGAGNTIYF. In nucleotides, the CDR3 is TGTGCCAGTAGTACAGGGGCTGGAAACACCATATATTTT. V and J are TRBV19 and TRBJ1-3, with D maybe TRBD1 (6 bases). CDR1 and CDR2 (germline): LNHDA, SQIVND (reference sequence). V gave up 4 bases and J gave up 2 bases, with 6 bases separating them. This CDR3 spans 13 amino acids.

This clone was picked up a small number of times. The chain carries TRBV28 and TRBJ2-7; TRBD1 matches at 7 bases. The CDR3 runs to 16 residues. Unmatched junction bases numbered 11, after V lost 5 bases and J lost 1 base. Germline CDR1 MDHEN, CDR2 SYDVKM. The chain's CDR3 is CASSAPRDRASYEQYF. The CDR3, as DNA: TGTGCCAGCAGTGCCCCGCGAGACAGGGCTTCCTACGAGCAGTACTTC.

The CDR3 is CASSLGQPRTDTQYF. CDR3 nucleotides: TGCGCCAGCAGCTTGGGACAGCCCCGCACAGATACGCAGTATTTT. This chain joins TRBV5-1 and TRBJ2-3, with a tentative D call TRBD1 (5 bases). The germline CDR1 and CDR2 sequences are SGHRS and YFSETQ. The CDR3 loop spans 15 amino acids. V was pared by 0 bases and J by 1 base, with 9 bases between.

The sample holds one count of this clone. The chain carries TRBV2 and TRBJ2-1, with D tentatively TRBD2 (7 bases). CDR1 and CDR2 (germline): SNHLY, FYNNEI. V lost 8 bases and J lost 1, with 12 bases in between. This CDR3 spans 14 amino acids. CDR3 bases: TGTGCCAGCGGGGAGGGGGGGTCCTACAATGAGCAGTTCTTC. This translates into CASGEGGSYNEQFF.

The J gene is TRBJ2-1, the V gene TRBV5-1; 14 nucleotides agree with TRBD2. Germline V gene lookup returns CDR1 SGHRS and CDR2 YFSETQ. V gave up 6 bases and J gave up 5 bases; unmatched junction bases: 4. The CDR3 runs 15 residues. The CDR3 DNA sequence: TGCGCCAGCAAAATGACTAGCGGGGGGGACAATGAGCAGTTCTTC. It encodes CASKMTSGGDNEQFF.

The genes are TRBV5-5 and TRBJ2-7; 9 nucleotides align to TRBD1. Germline-derived CDR1 and CDR2 are SGHKS and YYEKEE (reference sequence). The V and J ends lost 5 bases and 2 bases, in that order; junction bases with no gene match: 11. There are 16 residues in the CDR3. The CDR3 protein is CASSFGAGTGTYEQYF. The CDR3 DNA reads TGTGCCAGCAGTTTTGGTGCCGGGACAGGGACCTACGAGCAGTACTTC. The variable domain in full, completed from reference TRBV5-5 and TRBJ2-7, reads DAGVTQSPTHLIKTRGQQVTLRCSPISGHKSVSWYQQVLGQGPQFIFQYYEKEERGRGNFPDRFSARQFPNYSSELNVNALLLGDSALYLCASSFGAGTGTYEQYFGPGTRLTVT.

The chain carries TRBV7-9 and TRBJ1-2; D gene unclear. Germline CDR1 SEHNR, CDR2 FQNEAQ (reference sequence). Deletions cut 1 base from V and 7 bases from J, with 7 bases between. The CDR3 is 12 amino acids. CDR3 sequence reads: CASSLGVVGYTF. In DNA, the CDR3 is TGTGCCAGCAGCTTAGGCGTGGTTGGCTACACCTTC.

The V and J genes are TRBV11-2 and TRBJ2-7; D is perhaps TRBD2 (6 bases). V lost 5 bases and J 0 bases, leaving 14 bases between the germline ends. Germline assignment: CDR1 SGHAT and CDR2 FQNNGV. The length of the CDR3 is 15 residues. The CDR3 region is CASSHIGTASYEQYF. The CDR3 coding sequence is TGTGCCAGCAGCCATATAGGGACTGCCTCCTACGAGCAGTACTTC.

DNA for the CDR3: TGTGCCAGCAGCCAAGTTCACAGCTATGGCTACACCTTC. Amino acids: CASSQVHSYGYTF. The gene calls are TRBV3-1 (or the pseudogene TRBV3-2) and TRBJ1-2; D gene ambiguous. CDR3 size: 13 residues. The V end lost 1 base, the J end lost 4 bases, and 7 bases lay between the germline ends. Germline V lookup: CDR1 LGHDT, CDR2 YNNKEL (reference sequence).

The chain joins TRBV19 to TRBJ2-6; weak D call: TRBD1 (7 bases). CDR3 length equals 15 residues. CDR1 is LNHDA, CDR2 SQIVND, per germline (reference sequence). V gave up 7 bases and J gave up 1 base, with 11 bases separating them. For the CDR3, the DNA is TGTGCCAGTAATTCAGGGGGGTCTGGGGCCAACGTCCTGACTTTC. Protein sequence: CASNSGGSGANVLTF. Full variable domain (remainder filled in from reference TRBV19 and TRBJ2-6): DGGITQSPKYLFRKEGQNVTLSCEQNLNHDAMYWYRQDPGQGLRLIYYSQIVNDFQKGDIAEGYSVSREKKESFPLTVTSAQKNPTAFYLCASNSGGSGANVLTFGAGSRLTVL.

This sequence joins TRBV6-5 and TRBJ2-2; the match to TRBD2 covers 13 bases. V lost 4 bases and J lost 4; bases outside the gene matches: 3. CDR3 length equals 16 residues. CDR1 and CDR2 (germline): MNHEY, SVGAGI. CDR3 residues: CASSFTSGGATGELFF. DNA for the CDR3: TGTGCCAGCAGTTTCACTAGCGGGGGGGCCACCGGGGAGCTGTTTTTT.